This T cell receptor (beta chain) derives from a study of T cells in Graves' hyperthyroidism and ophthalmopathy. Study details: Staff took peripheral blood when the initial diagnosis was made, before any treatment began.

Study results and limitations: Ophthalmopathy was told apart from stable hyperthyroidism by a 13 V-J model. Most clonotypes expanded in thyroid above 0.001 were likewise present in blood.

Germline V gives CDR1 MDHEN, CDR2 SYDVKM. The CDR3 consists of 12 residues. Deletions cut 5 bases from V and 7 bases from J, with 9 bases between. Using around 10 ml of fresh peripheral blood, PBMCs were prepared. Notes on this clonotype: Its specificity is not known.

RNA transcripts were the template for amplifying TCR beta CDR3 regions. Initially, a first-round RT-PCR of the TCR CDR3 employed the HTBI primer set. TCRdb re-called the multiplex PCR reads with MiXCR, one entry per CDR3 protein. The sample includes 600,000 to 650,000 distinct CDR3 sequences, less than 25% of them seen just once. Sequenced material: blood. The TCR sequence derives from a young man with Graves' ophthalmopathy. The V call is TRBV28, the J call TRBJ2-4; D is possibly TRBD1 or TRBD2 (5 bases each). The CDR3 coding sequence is TGTGCCAGCAGTCCGAGGGGCAACATTCAGTACTTC. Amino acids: CASSPRGNIQYF.